The subject of this entry is one T cell receptor beta chain. The specificity of this receptor is unknown. No much larger clone is present one base from it, and per-base qualities are unavailable. The source of the sample is a study of CD8 T cells in ankylosing spondylitis (dated by TCRdb to 2017 to 2019). Notes on the research overall: The study set out to find disease-linked TCR variants by profiling T cell receptor beta repertoires in ankylosing spondylitis patients and healthy donors. The whole study cohort included 108 healthy donors and about two dozen ankylosing spondylitis patients. Peripheral blood was sampled, and synovial fluid was also collected from ankylosing spondylitis patients.

TCRdb shows the sequencer as Illumina HiSeq 2500. TCR beta libraries were prepared by quantitative 5'-RACE with molecular barcodes. Turning to the authors' computational methods: Disease-linked TCR variants were identified with a new computational method built on a probabilistic model of VDJ rearrangement. TCRdb ran its own pipeline on the public reads, namely fastp trimming at Q25 and MiXCR clone calling, and kept in-frame beta chains. Entries are consolidated by CDR3 protein sequence, retaining the most common genes and DNA. The V and J calls and clone size come from TCRdb's table, not from the authors' own analysis. Here the sample has around 770,000 distinct CDR3 sequences; about 11% occur a single time. Clones ranked in the top ten supply 0.45% to 0.6% of the sample. CDR1 and CDR2, per the germline V gene, are MDHEN and SYDVKM. Taken from cysteine to phenylalanine, the CDR3 has 16 residues. The CDR3 DNA has 48 bases and is translated from base 1. At the junction V is shortened by 3 bases and J by 5 bases; bases outside the gene matches: 9.

Paper-wide results and their limitations: The disease-linked clones were reported to be significantly enriched in matched synovial fluid samples from ankylosing spondylitis patients. The disease-linked clones showed a CD8+ phenotype and occurred at relatively low frequencies in peripheral blood. Blood from ankylosing spondylitis patients appeared to be characterized by a TCR beta motif composed of under 10 highly homologous amino acid variants. Some motif variants were previously reported in synovial fluid and blood of reactive arthritis patients, suggesting common disease-initiation mechanisms.

The sample was blood, either unsorted or a sorted T cell fraction (not recorded which). Recombination linked TRBV28 to TRBJ2-5; a stretch of 10 junction bases matches TRBD2. The sequence was obtained from a male donor with ankylosing spondylitis. In nucleotide form, the sequence is TGTGCCAGCAGTTTTGGGCAAGCGGGGGGGCAGGAGACCCAGTACTTC. Its protein product is CASSFGQAGGQETQYF.